This entry is about one T cell receptor beta chain. What it binds is not known. These data belong to a study of CD8+ T cells in alopecia areata. Study-level information: Treated individuals took tofacitinib by mouth, 5 to 10 mg twice daily. The study, taken as a whole, reports: Shared TCR sequences were less clear between patients than in mice, possibly partly from HLA diversity.

In each case, RNA was isolated and then reverse transcribed into cDNA as the sequencing template. Sequencing was performed with immunoSEQ multiplex PCR; in TCRdb, only in-frame clones are kept and a portion is missing. Here the sample spans about 250,000 clones, about 68% being singletons. This TCR was sampled from a human donor with alopecia areata. Sequenced here: CD4+ T cells sorted from blood, sampled at week 0.

The CDR3 loop is CASSLDTSGLYEQYF. The CDR3 bases are TGTGCCAGCAGCTTGGACACTAGCGGGCTCTACGAGCAGTACTTC. The gene calls are TRBV5-4 and TRBJ2-7, with 9 bases matching TRBD2. CDR3 length equals 15 residues. The ends lost 0 bases at V and 3 bases at J; junction bases unmatched: 4. Germline V lookup: CDR1 SGHNT, CDR2 YYREEE (reference sequence).